This entry lists 15 T cell receptor beta chains sequenced from one sample in a study of cytomegalovirus exposure and HLA in healthy donors. The PCR made use of 60 Vbeta and 13 Jbeta primers. Clones were read by immunoSEQ multiplex PCR, and TCRdb kept only the in-frame ones, dropping some. Of some 180,000 clones listed, 60% to 85% are singletons. The sample consisted of PBMCs. The receptors come from a male donor in good health and CMV-seronegative.

This clone was detected once. The chain links TRBV6-5 to TRBJ1-1; unclear D gene. CDR3 length equals 14 residues. Germline CDR1 and CDR2: MNHEY and SVGAGI. V was shortened by 0 bases and J by 0 bases, with 5 bases between the two germline ends. In DNA form, the CDR3 reads TGTGCCAGCAGTTACTCCTTCCTGAACACTGAAGCTTTCTTT. Translating gives CASSYSFLNTEAFF.

The CDR3 region has the DNA TGTGCCAGTAGGCTAATTGGAGGGGGGGGACAGCCCCAGCATTTT. This encodes CASRLIGGGGQPQHF. This chain links TRBV19 with TRBJ1-5; D is possibly TRBD1 (6 bases). V lost 6 bases and J lost 7, with 19 bases in between. Germline CDR1 is LNHDA and CDR2 is SQIVND (reference sequence). CDR3 length: 15 residues.

In nucleotides, the CDR3 is TGTGCCTGGACCGCTAGTAGCTCCTACGAGCAGTACTTC. This translates into CAWTASSSYEQYF. This rearrangement joins TRBV30 to TRBJ2-7; D call uncertain. The CDR3 is 13 residues long. V was clipped by 4 bases and J by 0 bases, with 10 bases between them. Germline loops: CDR1 GTSNPN, CDR2 SVGIG (reference sequence).

The rearrangement links TRBV19 to TRBJ2-7; a weak D match, TRBD1 (5 bases). The V and J ends lost 1 base and 3 bases respectively, with 7 bases between them. Germline CDR1 and CDR2: LNHDA and SQIVND (reference sequence). The CDR3 length is 13 residues. The CDR3 is CASSIAGFYEQYF. Written as DNA, the CDR3 is TGTGCCAGTAGTATAGCAGGGTTCTACGAGCAGTACTTC. The entire variable domain, with the rest obtained from reference TRBV19 and TRBJ2-7, is as follows: DGGITQSPKYLFRKEGQNVTLSCEQNLNHDAMYWYRQDPGQGLRLIYYSQIVNDFQKGDIAEGYSVSREKKESFPLTVTSAQKNPTAFYLCASSIAGFYEQYFGPGTRLTVT.

The chain combines TRBV7-9 with TRBJ1-1; D might be TRBD1 (5 bases). The CDR3 runs 12 residues. Germline CDR1 SEHNR, CDR2 FQNEAQ (reference sequence). V lost 5 bases and J 5 bases, leaving 9 bases between the germline ends. The CDR3 is CASSPGGTEAFF. CDR3 coding DNA: TGTGCCAGCAGCCCGGGGGGGACTGAAGCTTTCTTT.

This chain uses TRBV7-3 with TRBJ1-1, with 9 bases aligning to TRBD1. This CDR3 has 15 residues. The germline V gene encodes CDR1 SGHTA and CDR2 FQGTGA. V lost 5 bases, J lost 0 bases, and 4 bases stayed unmatched. The CDR3 region is CASSPRTGVNTEAFF. CDR3 nucleotides: TGTGCCAGCAGCCCCCGGACAGGGGTGAACACTGAAGCTTTCTTT. Combining the CDR3 with reference TRBV7-3 and TRBJ1-1 gives the whole variable domain GAGVSQTPSNKVTEKGKYVELRCDPISGHTALYWYRQSLGQGPEFLIYFQGTGAADDSGLPNDRFFAVRPEGSVSTLKIQRTERGDSAVYLCASSPRTGVNTEAFFGQGTRLTVV.

This chain connects TRBV28 to TRBJ2-7; 9 nucleotides align to TRBD2. After removal of 6 bases from V and 2 bases from J, the junction contained 11 bases not matched to a gene. The germline V gene has CDR1 MDHEN and CDR2 SYDVKM. The CDR3 length is 16 residues. The CDR3 sequence is CASRNYSGRATYEQYF. DNA of the CDR3: TGTGCCAGCAGAAATTATAGCGGGAGAGCGACCTACGAGCAGTACTTC.

This clone was detected a few times. This rearrangement joins TRBV6-5 to TRBJ1-6; D unclear. The CDR3 is 15 amino acids. V was trimmed by 0 bases and J by 7 bases, leaving 10 bases between them. Per the germline V gene, CDR1 is MNHEY and CDR2 is SVGAGI. CDR3 bases: TGTGCCAGCAGTTACTCCGCACCAACAAATTCACCCCTCCACTTT. As protein: CASSYSAPTNSPLHF.

The J gene is TRBJ2-3, the V gene TRBV6-4; TRBD2 agrees at 10 bases. CDR1 is MRHNA, CDR2 SNTAGT, per germline. With 3 bases clipped from V and 5 bases from J, the junction kept 5 bases outside the gene matches. The CDR3 is made up of 15 amino acids. This CDR3 is CASSDERGGLDTQYF. The CDR3 DNA is TGTGCCAGCAGTGATGAGCGGGGGGGCTTAGATACGCAGTATTTT.

This clone turned up a few times. The chain has TRBV6-5 and TRBJ2-3; a possible D gene is TRBD1 (5 bases). The CDR3 has 14 residues. The germline gives CDR1 MNHEY, CDR2 SVGAGI. V lost 5 bases, J lost 5 bases, and 14 bases lay in between. The CDR3 region is CASSDSSRVDTQYF. Here the CDR3 DNA reads TGTGCCAGCAGTGACAGTTCCAGGGTAGATACGCAGTATTTT.

This clone came up a few times. The chain carries TRBV28 and TRBJ2-5; D not resolved. In germline, CDR1 is MDHEN, CDR2 SYDVKM. With 3 bases removed from V and 0 bases from J, the gap between germline ends came to 14 bases. This CDR3 has 16 residues. CDR3 sequence: CASSLAANTYQETQYF. The CDR3 nucleotides are TGTGCCAGCAGTTTGGCGGCGAATACATACCAAGAGACCCAGTACTTC.

V is TRBV9 and J is TRBJ1-4, with D possibly TRBD1 on 5 matching bases. Trimming shortened V by 3 bases and J by 0 bases, and 15 bases separated the two germline ends. Germline V gene sequence: CDR1 SGDLS, CDR2 YYNGEE. The CDR3 is made up of 17 amino acids. Here the CDR3 DNA reads TGTGCCAGCAGCGGGGGGGGGTACCGAACAACTAATGAAAAACTGTTTTTT. This translates into CASSGGGYRTTNEKLFF. Full variable domain (rest looked up from reference TRBV9 and TRBJ1-4): DSGVTQTPKHLITATGQRVTLRCSPRSGDLSVYWYQQSLDQGLQFLIQYYNGEERAKGNILERFSAQQFPDLHSELNLSSLELGDSALYFCASSGGGYRTTNEKLFFGSGTQLSVL.

This clone has just a few counts. The chain uses TRBV28 and TRBJ1-1; no firm D call. CDR1 and CDR2 (germline): MDHEN, SYDVKM. The CDR3 spans 13 residues. V lost 6 bases and J lost 7, with 15 bases in between. CDR3 region: CASSLSAAGEAFF. The CDR3 bases are TGTGCCAGCAGCCTCAGTGCTGCAGGTGAAGCTTTCTTT.

The chain joins TRBV30 to TRBJ2-6; 9 bases agree with TRBD2. The germline gives CDR1 GTSNPN, CDR2 SVGIG (reference sequence). V trimming: 0 bases; J trimming: 0 bases; junction bases outside the gene matches: 3. CDR3 length: 17 amino acids. The CDR3 DNA reads TGTGCCTGGAGTGTCCCACTAGCGGGCTCTGGGGCCAACGTCCTGACTTTC. Protein product: CAWSVPLAGSGANVLTF.

This chain links TRBV5-1 with TRBJ2-1, with 7 bases fitting TRBD1. Germline values: CDR1 SGHRS, CDR2 YFSETQ. The CDR3 is 15 residues long. V lost 5 bases and J lost 7; bases outside the gene matches: 12. CDR3 region: CASRPTGSKGNEQFF. The CDR3 DNA is TGCGCCAGCAGACCGACAGGGTCTAAGGGAAATGAGCAGTTCTTC.